The 3 T cell receptor beta chains given below trace back to one sample, sequenced in a study of CD8+ T cells in alopecia areata. Reverse transcribed after extraction, RNA yielded cDNA as the sequencing template. Profiled with immunoSEQ multiplex PCR; TCRdb holds only in-frame clones, not every one. This repertoire shows 200,000 to 250,000 clones, around 62% found once; its top ten account for less than 0.6%. This specimen consisted of CD4+ T cells sorted from blood, obtained at week 0. The receptors originated from a human donor with alopecia areata.

This chain's CDR3 is CASSPPRGRQYF. CDR3 nucleotide sequence: TGTGCCAGCAGCCCGCCCCGGGGACGGCAGTATTTT. This chain uses TRBV14 with TRBJ2-3; D is perhaps TRBD1 or TRBD2 (5 bases each). Per the germline V gene, CDR1 is SGHDN and CDR2 is FVKESK. V gave up 4 bases and J gave up 11 bases, with 13 bases separating them. The CDR3 covers 12 residues. The complete variable domain, with remaining parts taken from reference TRBV14 and TRBJ2-3, reads EAGVTQFPSHSVIEKGQTVTLRCDPISGHDNLYWYRRVMGKEIKFLLHFVKESKQDESGMPNNRFLAERTGGTYSTLKVQPAELEDSGVYFCASSPPRGRQYFGPGTRLTVL.

The chain has TRBV5-1 and TRBJ1-1; 8 bases map to TRBD1. The CDR3 has 14 amino acids. After removal of 2 bases from V and 11 bases from J, the junction contained 11 bases not matched to a gene. Germline CDR1 and CDR2: SGHRS and YFSETQ. CDR3 protein: CASSFQPGQGHAFF. Here the CDR3 DNA reads TGCGCCAGCAGCTTCCAACCCGGACAGGGACATGCTTTCTTT.

This clone was counted only a few times. V is TRBV5-4 and J is TRBJ1-4; D may be TRBD1 (5 bases). There are 17 residues in the CDR3. V shed 2 bases and J shed 0 bases, with 14 bases lying between them. Germline V gene lookup returns CDR1 SGHNT and CDR2 YYREEE (reference sequence). This chain's CDR3 is CASSFKIGVATNEKLFF. CDR3 bases: TGTGCCAGCAGCTTTAAGATAGGGGTCGCAACTAATGAAAAACTGTTTTTT.